The clone carrying this T cell receptor (beta chain) was detected ten times or more. The time point was: sample taken at primary tumor resection. Whole RNA was taken from tumor, nontumor lung or frozen PBMC; it was then sequenced unsorted. MiXCR, applied by TCRdb to the 5' RACE reads, yields one record per CDR3 protein. Here the sample spans 9,500 to 14,000 distinct CDR3 sequences, around 3.4% being singletons. These data belong to a study of spatial heterogeneity in lung cancer. CDR1 and CDR2 from the germline V gene are SNHLY and FYNNEI. This CDR3 contains 13 residues. The V end was cut by 11 bases, the J end by 6 bases, with 16 bases between.

The starting material was PBMCs, obtained at surgery. This TCR was recovered from a female donor with early-stage non-small cell lung cancer. The V gene is TRBV2, the J gene TRBJ2-2; D possibly matches TRBD1 or TRBD2 (6 bases each). As DNA, the CDR3 is TGTGCCTCCTTGGGGGGCCTGTCCGGGGAGCTGTTTTTT. It codes for CASLGGLSGELFF.